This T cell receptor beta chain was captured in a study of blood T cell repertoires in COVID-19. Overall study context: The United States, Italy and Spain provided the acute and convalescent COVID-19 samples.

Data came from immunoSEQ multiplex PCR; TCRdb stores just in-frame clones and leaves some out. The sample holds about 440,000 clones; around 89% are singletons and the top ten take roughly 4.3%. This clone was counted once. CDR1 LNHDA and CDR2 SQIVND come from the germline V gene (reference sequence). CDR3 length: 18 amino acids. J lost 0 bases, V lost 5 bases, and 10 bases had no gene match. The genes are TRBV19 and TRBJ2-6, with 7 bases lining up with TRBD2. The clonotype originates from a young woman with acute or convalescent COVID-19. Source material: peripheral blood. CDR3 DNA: TGTGCCAGTAGTGGGAGGGCCGACAGCCCCTCTGGGGCCAACGTCCTGACTTTC. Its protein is CASSGRADSPSGANVLTF.